A selection of T cell receptor beta chains follows, all from one sample in a study of response to subunit inactivated influenza vaccine. MiXCR, applied by TCRdb to the RT-PCR reads, yields one record per CDR3 protein. Of hundreds of thousands of distinct CDR3 sequences listed, more than 15% were seen once; the top ten hold around a tenth. Here the sequenced sample was PBMCs from blood, taken about 12 days after vaccination. The origin of the receptors is a man aged 45-65 years who received an inactivated influenza vaccine. Each CDR3 is given without its conserved first and last residue.

ASSPTGLSSGNTIY	TRBV7-2
ASSPAWGRNTGELF	TRBV5-6
ASSVPGLRDEQF	TRBV19
ASSLAGGLGTGELF	TRBV5-5
ASSQGRFNEKLF	TRBV4-1
ASSPGQATNYGYT	TRBV12-3/TRBV12-4
ASSFGTNLRSEQF	TRBV5-4
SARKYLGGNTGELF	TRBV20-1
ASSWGPTGQGATGELF	TRBV11-2
ASSAGGPAEQF	TRBV12-3/TRBV12-4
SAPKVRGSSYEQY	TRBV20-1
ASSNGGGCYEQY	TRBV21-1
ASSYSDTGREQF	TRBV6-5
SVGTSSRSYEQY	TRBV29-1
ASSLGDRAQETQY	TRBV7-9
ASSPWTSVNEQF	TRBV3-1
SASRLGQGNEQF	TRBV20-1
ASSERGRTYEQY	TRBV2
ACRGESEGTEAF	TRBV10-3
SARPSGRPGELF	TRBV20-1
SVEQGQGTGELF	TRBV29-1
ASSVAATFSDTQY	TRBV9
SASGPVDTDTQY	TRBV20-1
ASSPLRSPYEQY	TRBV7-9
ASSLGDWDWNEQF	TRBV5-1
AISEPALEQF	TRBV10-3
ASSRAGELF	TRBV6-5
ASSERDRGTEAF	TRBV6-1
SVEDFNRGLLETQY	TRBV29-1
ATSRLGLAGGESTDTQY	TRBV15
ASSKGQGAKTDTQY	TRBV5-1
ASSQAVGWAYNEQF	TRBV14
ASSPGTQWLHEQF	TRBV18
ASSSRTRRSLFQPQH	TRBV7-2
ASSLTGWSSYNEQF	TRBV11-2
ASSPGLVCYT	TRBV5-6
ASSLGADTQY	TRBV5-1
ASSPFHEQF	TRBV6-2/TRBV6-3
ASSLRASVGYEQY	TRBV7-8
SARGAVIGYEQY	TRBV20-1
ASSLDLASGGYT	TRBV7-9
ASSPPDRGIHEQF	TRBV4-2
ASSYKTANTEAF	TRBV5-1
ASSSRGTSGTNTKY	TRBV5-1
ASASFWGDEQY	TRBV12-3/TRBV12-4
ATSVPGLVESDTQY	TRBV24-1
AAAPMGDTGELF	TRBV24-1
SATQGLHEQY	TRBV20-1
ASSSGQGASVQPQH	TRBV12-3/TRBV12-4
ASRWKSTGNTGELF	TRBV7-9
ASSLALTTRDEQY	TRBV5-1
ASSDTASGVRGANVLT	TRBV2
ASSPTTVNTEAF	TRBV7-9